This T cell receptor beta chain was recorded in a study of blood T cell repertoires in COVID-19. Study details: From T cells, B-cell-depleted T cells, or PBMCs came the material, which was cDNA or gDNA.

Germline lookup yields CDR1 SGHNT and CDR2 YYREEE (reference sequence). V was shortened by 6 bases and J by 4 bases, with 22 bases between the two germline ends. The CDR3 loop spans 16 amino acids. Original data processing: Using reference gene primer amplification, nucleated cell counts were estimated. Assay used: immunoSEQ multiplex PCR; TCRdb lists only in-frame clones, some missing. Clone size and V and J calls were adopted from that table, with D and trimming inferred from the DNA. In the table there are 250,000 to 300,000 clones, 70% to 90% of which are singletons. Individuals drawn from under 30 US areas were roughly 18 to 100 years old. Researchers sorted participants into cohorts using their self-reported clinical history.

Sequenced material: PBMCs or T cells enriched from blood (not recorded which). This receptor was taken from a woman aged 30 to 39 who had recovered from COVID-19. J is TRBJ1-2 and V is TRBV5-4, with D perhaps TRBD1 (5 bases). CDR3 bases: TGTGCCAGCACGTACGGGGGGGAAGGGTTTTTCTATGGCTACACCTTC. This sequence encodes CASTYGGEGFFYGYTF.